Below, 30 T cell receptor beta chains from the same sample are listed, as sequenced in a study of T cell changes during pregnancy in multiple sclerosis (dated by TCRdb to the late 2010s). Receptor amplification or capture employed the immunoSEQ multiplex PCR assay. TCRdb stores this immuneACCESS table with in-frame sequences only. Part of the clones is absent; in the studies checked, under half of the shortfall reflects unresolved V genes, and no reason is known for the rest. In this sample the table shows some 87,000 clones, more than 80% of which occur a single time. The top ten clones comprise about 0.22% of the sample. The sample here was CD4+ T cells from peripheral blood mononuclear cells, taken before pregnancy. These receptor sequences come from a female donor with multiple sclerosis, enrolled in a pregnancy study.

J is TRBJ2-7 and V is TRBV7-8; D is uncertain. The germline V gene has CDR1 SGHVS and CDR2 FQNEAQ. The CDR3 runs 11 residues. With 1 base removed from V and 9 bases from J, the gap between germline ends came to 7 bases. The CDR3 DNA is TGTGCCAGCAGCTTAGACGGGTGGCAGTACTTC. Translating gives CASSLDGWQYF.

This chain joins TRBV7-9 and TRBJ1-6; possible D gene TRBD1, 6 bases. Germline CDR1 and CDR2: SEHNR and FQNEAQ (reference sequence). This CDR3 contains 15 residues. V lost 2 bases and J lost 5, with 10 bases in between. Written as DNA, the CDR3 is TGTGCCAGCAGCTTAAGGGACATCGATAATTCACCCCTCCACTTT. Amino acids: CASSLRDIDNSPLHF.

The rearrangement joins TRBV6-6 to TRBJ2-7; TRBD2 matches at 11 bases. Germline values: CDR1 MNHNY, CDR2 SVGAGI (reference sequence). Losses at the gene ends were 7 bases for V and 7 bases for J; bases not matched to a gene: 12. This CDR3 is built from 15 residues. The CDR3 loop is CASNQLAGAPGEQYF. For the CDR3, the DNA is TGTGCCAGCAACCAACTAGCGGGGGCTCCAGGGGAGCAGTACTTC.

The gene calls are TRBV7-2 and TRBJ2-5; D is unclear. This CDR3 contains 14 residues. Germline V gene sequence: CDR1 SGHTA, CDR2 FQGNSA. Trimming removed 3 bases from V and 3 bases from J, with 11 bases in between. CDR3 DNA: TGTGCCAGCAGCTTGGAGATAGCCGAAGAGACCCAGTACTTC. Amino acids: CASSLEIAEETQYF.

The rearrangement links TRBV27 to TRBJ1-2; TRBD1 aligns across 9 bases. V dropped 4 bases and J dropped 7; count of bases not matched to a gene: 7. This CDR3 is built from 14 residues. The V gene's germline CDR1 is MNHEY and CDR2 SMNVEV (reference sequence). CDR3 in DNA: TGTGCCAGCAGTTCCAGGACAGGGGATGGTGGCTACACCTTC. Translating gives CASSSRTGDGGYTF.

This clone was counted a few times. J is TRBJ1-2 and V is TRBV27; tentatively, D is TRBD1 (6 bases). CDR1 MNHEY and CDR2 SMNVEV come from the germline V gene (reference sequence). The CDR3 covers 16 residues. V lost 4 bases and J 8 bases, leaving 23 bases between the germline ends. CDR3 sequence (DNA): TGTGCCAGCAGTTACTCTGGACAGCCTCCGGTCATGGGCTACACCTTC. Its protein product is CASSYSGQPPVMGYTF.

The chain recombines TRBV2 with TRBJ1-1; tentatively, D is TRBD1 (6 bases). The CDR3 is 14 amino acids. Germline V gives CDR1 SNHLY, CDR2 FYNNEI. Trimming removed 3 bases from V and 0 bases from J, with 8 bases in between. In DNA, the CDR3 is TGTGCCAGCAGTGACAGGGGAATGAACACTGAAGCTTTCTTT. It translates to CASSDRGMNTEAFF.

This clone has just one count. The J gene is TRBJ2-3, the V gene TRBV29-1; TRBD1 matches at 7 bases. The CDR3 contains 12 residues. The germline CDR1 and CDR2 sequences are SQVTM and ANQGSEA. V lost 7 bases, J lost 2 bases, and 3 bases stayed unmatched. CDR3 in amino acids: CSAGQNTDTQYF. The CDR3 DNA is TGCAGCGCGGGACAGAACACAGATACGCAGTATTTT.

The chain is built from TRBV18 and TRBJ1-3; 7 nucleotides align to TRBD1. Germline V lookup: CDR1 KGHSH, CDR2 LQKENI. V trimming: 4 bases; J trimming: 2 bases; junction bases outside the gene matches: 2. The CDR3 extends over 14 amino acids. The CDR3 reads CASSQGAAGNTIYF. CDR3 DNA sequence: TGTGCCAGCTCACAGGGGGCCGCTGGAAACACCATATATTTT.

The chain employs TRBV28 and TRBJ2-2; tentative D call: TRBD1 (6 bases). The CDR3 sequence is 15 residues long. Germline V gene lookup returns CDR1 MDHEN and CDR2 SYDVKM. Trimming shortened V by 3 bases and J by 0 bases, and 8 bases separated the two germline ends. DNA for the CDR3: TGTGCCAGCAGTTTTCAGGGGTCGAACACCGGGGAGCTGTTTTTT. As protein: CASSFQGSNTGELFF.

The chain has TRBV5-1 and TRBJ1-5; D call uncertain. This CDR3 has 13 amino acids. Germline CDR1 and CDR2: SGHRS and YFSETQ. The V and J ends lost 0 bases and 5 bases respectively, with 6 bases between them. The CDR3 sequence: CASSLALDQPQHF. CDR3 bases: TGCGCCAGCAGCTTGGCTTTAGATCAGCCCCAGCATTTT. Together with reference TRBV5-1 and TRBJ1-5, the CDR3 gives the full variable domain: KAGVTQTPRYLIKTRGQQVTLSCSPISGHRSVSWYQQTPGQGLQFLFEYFSETQRNKGNFPGRFSGRQFSNSRSEMNVSTLELGDSALYLCASSLALDQPQHFGDGTRLSIL.

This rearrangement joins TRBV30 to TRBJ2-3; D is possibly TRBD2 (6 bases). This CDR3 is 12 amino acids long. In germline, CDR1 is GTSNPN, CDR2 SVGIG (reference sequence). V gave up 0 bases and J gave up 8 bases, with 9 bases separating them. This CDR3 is CAWSVRGGTQYF. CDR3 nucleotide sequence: TGTGCCTGGAGTGTCCGGGGAGGTACGCAGTATTTT.

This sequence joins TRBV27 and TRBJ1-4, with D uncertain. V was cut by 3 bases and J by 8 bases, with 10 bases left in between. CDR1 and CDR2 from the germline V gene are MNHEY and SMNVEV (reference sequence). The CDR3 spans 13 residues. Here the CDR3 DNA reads TGTGCCAGCAGTTTGGCCCTGAGGGAAAAACTGTTTTTT. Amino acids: CASSLALREKLFF.

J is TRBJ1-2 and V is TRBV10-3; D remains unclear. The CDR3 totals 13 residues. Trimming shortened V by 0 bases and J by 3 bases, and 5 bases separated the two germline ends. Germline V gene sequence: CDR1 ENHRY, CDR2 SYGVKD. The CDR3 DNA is TGTGCCATCAGTGAGTCCTCGGACTATGGCTACACCTTC. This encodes CAISESSDYGYTF.

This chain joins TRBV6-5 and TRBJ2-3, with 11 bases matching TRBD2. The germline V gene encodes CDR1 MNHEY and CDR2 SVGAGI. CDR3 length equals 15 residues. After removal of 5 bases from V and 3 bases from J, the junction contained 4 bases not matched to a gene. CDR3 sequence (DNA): TGTGCCAGCAGTCTCGGACTAGCGGGTACAGATACGCAGTATTTT. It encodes CASSLGLAGTDTQYF.

The CDR3 loop is CASGGQPVGELFF. Here the CDR3 DNA reads TGTGCCAGCGGGGGACAGCCCGTCGGGGAGCTGTTTTTT. The chain recombines TRBV2 with TRBJ2-2, with TRBD1 identical over 7 bases. With 8 bases clipped from V and 7 bases from J, the junction kept 7 bases outside the gene matches. Looked up from germline, CDR1 is SNHLY and CDR2 is FYNNEI. The CDR3 has 13 residues.

This chain's CDR3 is CSVSTSGANVLTF. In DNA form, the CDR3 reads TGCAGCGTTTCTACCTCTGGGGCCAACGTCCTGACTTTC. The V and J genes are TRBV29-1 and TRBJ2-6; D gene ambiguous. The germline V gene encodes CDR1 SQVTM and CDR2 ANQGSEA. The CDR3 loop spans 13 amino acids. The germline V and J ends were trimmed by 5 bases and 0 bases, with 5 bases remaining between them.

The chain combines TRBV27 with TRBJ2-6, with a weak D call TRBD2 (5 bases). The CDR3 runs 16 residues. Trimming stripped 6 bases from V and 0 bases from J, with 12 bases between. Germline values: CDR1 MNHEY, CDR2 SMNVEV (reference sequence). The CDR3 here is CASRGVRSSGANVLTF. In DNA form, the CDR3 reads TGTGCCAGCAGGGGAGTCAGGTCCTCTGGGGCCAACGTCCTGACTTTC.

The CDR3 DNA reads TGCGCCAGCAGCTTGGGAGGAGTCCGCAACTATGGCTACACCTTC. It is translated as CASSLGGVRNYGYTF. V is TRBV5-1 and J is TRBJ1-2; D remains unclear. V lost 0 bases and J lost 2, with 11 bases in between. Germline V CDR1 and CDR2: SGHRS, YFSETQ. This CDR3 spans 15 amino acids.

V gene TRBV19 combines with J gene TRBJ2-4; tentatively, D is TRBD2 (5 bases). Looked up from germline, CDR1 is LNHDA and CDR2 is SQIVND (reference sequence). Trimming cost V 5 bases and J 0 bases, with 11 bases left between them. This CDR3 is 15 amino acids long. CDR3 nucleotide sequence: TGTGCCAGTAGTCTTTGGACTGGAGCCAAAAACATTCAGTACTTC. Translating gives CASSLWTGAKNIQYF.

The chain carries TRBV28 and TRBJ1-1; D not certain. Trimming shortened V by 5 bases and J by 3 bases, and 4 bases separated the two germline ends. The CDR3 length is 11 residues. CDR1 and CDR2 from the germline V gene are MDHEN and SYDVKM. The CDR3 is CASSRDTEAFF. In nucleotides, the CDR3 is TGTGCCAGCAGTCGTGACACTGAAGCTTTCTTT.

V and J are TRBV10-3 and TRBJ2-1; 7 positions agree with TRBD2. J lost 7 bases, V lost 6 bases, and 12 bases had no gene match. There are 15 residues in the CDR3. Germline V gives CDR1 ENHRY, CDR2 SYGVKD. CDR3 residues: CAIRGTSVSLNEQFF. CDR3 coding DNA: TGTGCCATCAGGGGAACTAGCGTATCCCTTAATGAGCAGTTCTTC.

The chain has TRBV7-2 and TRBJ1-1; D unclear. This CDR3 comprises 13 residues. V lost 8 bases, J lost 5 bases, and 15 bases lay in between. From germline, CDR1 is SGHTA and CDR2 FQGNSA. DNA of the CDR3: TGTGCCAGCGAAAAAACCCCGAGGACTGAAGCTTTCTTT. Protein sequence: CASEKTPRTEAFF.

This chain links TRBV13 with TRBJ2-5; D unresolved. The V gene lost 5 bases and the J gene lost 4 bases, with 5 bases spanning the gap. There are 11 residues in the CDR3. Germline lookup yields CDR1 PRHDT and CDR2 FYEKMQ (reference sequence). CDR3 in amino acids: CASSLRETQYF. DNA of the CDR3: TGTGCCAGCAGCCTCCGAGAGACCCAGTACTTC. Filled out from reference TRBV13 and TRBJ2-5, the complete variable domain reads AAGVIQSPRHLIKEKRETATLKCYPIPRHDTVYWYQQGPGQDPQFLISFYEKMQSDKGSIPDRFSAQQFSDYHSELNMSSLELGDSALYFCASSLRETQYFGPGTRLLVL.

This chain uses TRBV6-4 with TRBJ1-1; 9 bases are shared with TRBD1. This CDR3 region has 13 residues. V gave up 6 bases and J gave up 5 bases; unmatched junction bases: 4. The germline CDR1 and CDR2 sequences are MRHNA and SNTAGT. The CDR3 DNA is TGTGCCAGCAGCCTGGACAGGGGAACTGAAGCTTTCTTT. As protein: CASSLDRGTEAFF.

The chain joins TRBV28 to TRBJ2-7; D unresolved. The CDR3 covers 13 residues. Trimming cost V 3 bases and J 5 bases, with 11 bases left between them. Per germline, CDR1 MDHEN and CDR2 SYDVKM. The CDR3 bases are TGTGCCAGCAGTTTCCCCCCAGTCGACGAGCAGTACTTC. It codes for CASSFPPVDEQYF.

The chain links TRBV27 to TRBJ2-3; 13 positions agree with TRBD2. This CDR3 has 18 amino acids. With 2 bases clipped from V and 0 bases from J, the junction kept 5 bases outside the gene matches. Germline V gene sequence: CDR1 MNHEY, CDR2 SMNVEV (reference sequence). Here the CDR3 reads CASSLGGTSGASTDTQYF. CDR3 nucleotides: TGTGCCAGCAGTTTAGGCGGGACTAGCGGGGCTAGCACAGATACGCAGTATTTT.

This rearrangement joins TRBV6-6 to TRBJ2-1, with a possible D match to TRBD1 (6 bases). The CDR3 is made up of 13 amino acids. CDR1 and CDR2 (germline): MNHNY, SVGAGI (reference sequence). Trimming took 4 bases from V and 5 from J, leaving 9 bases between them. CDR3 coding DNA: TGTGCCAGCAGTTCTCACAGGGACAATGAGCAGTTCTTC. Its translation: CASSSHRDNEQFF.

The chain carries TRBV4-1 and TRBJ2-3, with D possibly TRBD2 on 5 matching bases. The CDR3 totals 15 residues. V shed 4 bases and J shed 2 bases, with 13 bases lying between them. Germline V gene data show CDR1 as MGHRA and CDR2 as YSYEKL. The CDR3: CASSPLGSYTDTQYF. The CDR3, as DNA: TGCGCCAGCAGCCCCCTGGGGAGCTACACAGATACGCAGTATTTT.

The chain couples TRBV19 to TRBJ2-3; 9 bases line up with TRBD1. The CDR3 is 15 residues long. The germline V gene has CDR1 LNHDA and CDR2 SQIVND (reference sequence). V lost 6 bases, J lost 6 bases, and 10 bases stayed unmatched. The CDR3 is CASSQTGGPTDTQYF. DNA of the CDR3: TGTGCCAGTAGCCAAACAGGGGGCCCCACGGATACGCAGTATTTT.